This TCR beta chain came from a study of blood T cell repertoires in COVID-19. The overall study: The origin of the acute and convalescent COVID-19 samples was the United States, Italy and Spain.

TCRdb's table, derived via immunoSEQ multiplex PCR, lists solely in-frame clones and lacks some. Altogether approximately 54,000 clones are present, around nine tenths being singletons, with the ten largest covering just under 8.5%. The CDR3 is made up of 15 amino acids. V gave up 0 bases and J gave up 2 bases, with 10 bases separating them. Germline V gives CDR1 MNHEY, CDR2 SVGEGT. Specimen: peripheral blood. The chain couples TRBV6-2 or TRBV6-3 to TRBJ2-5, with D maybe TRBD1 (5 bases). This clonotype was obtained from a woman aged 40 to 49 with active COVID-19. Written as DNA, the CDR3 is TGTGCCAGCAGTTACTCGGGCAGGGCACAAGAGACCCAGTACTTC. Residues: CASSYSGRAQETQYF.